Each of the 27 T cell receptor beta chains below was sequenced from the same sample in a study of blood T cell repertoires in COVID-19. Measured with immunoSEQ multiplex PCR; TCRdb has only the in-frame clones, and not every one. The sample includes roughly 150,000 clones, roughly 81% of them seen just once. The specimen sequenced was peripheral blood. The receptors were gathered from a woman older than 75 with COVID-19, enrolled during active disease.

This sequence joins TRBV9 and TRBJ2-1; 10 positions agree with TRBD2. V was pared by 5 bases and J by 8 bases, with 10 bases of the junction left unmatched. The CDR3 length is 15 residues. Germline V gives CDR1 SGDLS, CDR2 YYNGEE. CDR3 DNA: TGTGCCAGCAGTCGGAGGCCTAGCGGGAGTGATGAGCAGTTCTTC. Translating it yields CASSRRPSGSDEQFF. Full variable domain (rest looked up from reference TRBV9 and TRBJ2-1): DSGVTQTPKHLITATGQRVTLRCSPRSGDLSVYWYQQSLDQGLQFLIQYYNGEERAKGNILERFSAQQFPDLHSELNLSSLELGDSALYFCASSRRPSGSDEQFFGPGTRLTVL.

This clone was seen only once. The chain employs TRBV10-3 and TRBJ2-3, with 7 bases that match TRBD2. This CDR3 spans 13 amino acids. The germline V gene encodes CDR1 ENHRY and CDR2 SYGVKD. Trimming removed 8 bases from V and 4 bases from J; junction bases left unmatched: 6. The CDR3 protein is CAIGGGGADTQYF. The CDR3 nucleotides are TGTGCCATCGGGGGGGGAGGAGCAGATACGCAGTATTTT.

The rearrangement joins TRBV28 to TRBJ1-1, with TRBD1 matching 9 bases. The CDR3 contains 15 residues. V shed 5 bases and J 1 base; nucleotides not matched to a gene: 5. Looked up from germline, CDR1 is MDHEN and CDR2 is SYDVKM. The CDR3 spells CASSGNRGRNTEAFF. The CDR3 DNA is TGTGCCAGCAGTGGAAACAGGGGGCGGAACACTGAAGCTTTCTTT.

In DNA, the CDR3 is TGCGCCAGCAGCTTGGTTGCGGGAGGGCTAGATACGCAGTATTTT. Translating gives CASSLVAGGLDTQYF. The chain joins TRBV5-1 to TRBJ2-3; TRBD2 agrees at 9 bases. The length of the CDR3 is 15 residues. Germline CDR1 SGHRS, CDR2 YFSETQ. V shed 0 bases and J 5 bases; nucleotides not matched to a gene: 4.

This chain joins TRBV7-2 and TRBJ2-5; the D is unclear. From germline, CDR1 is SGHTA and CDR2 FQGNSA. The CDR3 is 11 amino acids. Trimming stripped 3 bases from V and 5 bases from J, with 4 bases between. The DNA for the CDR3 is TGTGCCAGCAGCTTGTATGAGACCCAGTACTTC. Translation: CASSLYETQYF.

V usage is TRBV18 and J usage is TRBJ2-3; 14 nucleotides agree with TRBD2. Germline V gives CDR1 KGHSH, CDR2 LQKENI. V was clipped by 5 bases and J by 1 base; unmatched bases: 2. The CDR3 consists of 16 residues. In DNA form, the CDR3 reads TGTGCCAGCTCAGGGGGACTAGCGGGAGGCACAGATACGCAGTATTTT. This gives the protein CASSGGLAGGTDTQYF.

The chain uses TRBV10-3 and TRBJ1-2; 10 bases line up with TRBD1. The CDR3 sequence is 13 residues long. CDR1 is ENHRY and CDR2 is SYGVKD in the germline V gene. The V and J ends lost 0 bases and 13 bases, in that order; junction bases with no gene match: 5. CDR3 sequence: CAISESTGTGVTF. CDR3 DNA: TGTGCCATCAGTGAGTCAACCGGGACAGGGGTCACCTTC.

V and J are TRBV7-8 and TRBJ2-5, with 8 bases fitting TRBD2. The CDR3 consists of 18 residues. Germline assignment: CDR1 SGHVS and CDR2 FQNEAQ. J was trimmed by 0 bases and V by 4 bases; bases with no gene match: 13. The CDR3 DNA reads as TGTGCCAGCAGCTCCCGGGGGGGGGCAGGGAAATACCAAGAGACCCAGTACTTC. It codes for CASSSRGGAGKYQETQYF.

V usage is TRBV2 and J usage is TRBJ2-7; 10 bases agree with TRBD2. V shed 4 bases and J 6 bases; nucleotides not matched to a gene: 3. CDR1 and CDR2 (germline): SNHLY, FYNNEI. The CDR3 is 13 amino acids. CDR3 protein: CASSGTSGTEQYF. The CDR3 DNA reads as TGTGCCAGCAGTGGGACTAGCGGTACCGAGCAGTACTTC.

This clone was detected only once. The chain joins TRBV6-5 to TRBJ1-1; 9 positions match TRBD1. This CDR3 spans 14 amino acids. Germline V lookup: CDR1 MNHEY, CDR2 SVGAGI. This CDR3 is CDGTGPRGNTEAFF. CDR3 in DNA: TGTGACGGGACAGGGCCGAGGGGGAACACTGAAGCTTTCTTT.

V gene TRBV6-4 combines with J gene TRBJ2-3; D unclear. The CDR3 runs 16 residues. The V gene's germline CDR1 is MRHNA and CDR2 SNTAGT. V lost 3 bases, J lost 0 bases, and 13 bases lay in between. CDR3 region: CASSEFERTSTDTQYF. DNA for the CDR3: TGTGCCAGCAGTGAATTTGAGCGAACTAGCACAGATACGCAGTATTTT.

The CDR3 region is CASSPDRGVTYEQYF. Written as DNA, the CDR3 is TGTGCCAGCAGTCCCGACAGGGGGGTCACCTACGAGCAGTACTTC. The J gene is TRBJ2-7, the V gene TRBV27; 9 bases line up with TRBD1. With 5 bases clipped from V and 2 bases from J, the junction kept 7 bases outside the gene matches. Germline V gives CDR1 MNHEY, CDR2 SMNVEV (reference sequence). CDR3 length: 15 amino acids.

J is TRBJ2-7 and V is TRBV7-8; the D gene is possibly TRBD1 (6 bases). V gave up 2 bases and J gave up 6 bases, with 11 bases separating them. Germline CDR1 is SGHVS and CDR2 is FQNEAQ. The CDR3 loop spans 13 amino acids. The CDR3 is CASSLWVGGEQYF. CDR3 in DNA: TGTGCCAGCAGCTTATGGGTAGGGGGCGAGCAGTACTTC.

CDR3 nucleotide sequence: TGTGCCAGCAGTTTATGGGGACAGGCTTTTAATAGCAATCAGCCCCAGCATTTT. Its protein is CASSLWGQAFNSNQPQHF. This rearrangement joins TRBV28 to TRBJ1-5, with 8 bases fitting TRBD1. The CDR3 extends over 18 amino acids. The V segment lost 0 bases and the J segment 0 bases; nucleotides outside the gene matches: 7. Germline-derived CDR1 and CDR2 are MDHEN and SYDVKM.

This clone occurred once. This sequence joins TRBV11-2 and TRBJ2-2, with 8 bases that match TRBD2. Trimming removed 4 bases from V and 5 bases from J; junction bases left unmatched: 9. CDR1 and CDR2 from the germline V gene are SGHAT and FQNNGV. The length of the CDR3 is 16 residues. The chain's CDR3 is CASSSEREWWTGELFF. The CDR3 DNA reads as TGTGCCAGCAGCTCCGAGCGGGAGTGGTGGACCGGGGAGCTGTTTTTT.

The chain's CDR3 is CASSPLAVVYGYTF. In DNA form, the CDR3 reads TGTGCCAGCAGCCCCCTCGCGGTCGTATATGGCTACACCTTC. The rearrangement uses TRBV3-1 (or the pseudogene TRBV3-2) and TRBJ1-2; the D is unclear. There are 14 residues in the CDR3. The ends were cut back, 4 bases at V and 5 bases at J, with 14 bases in the middle. Germline V CDR1 and CDR2: LGHDT, YNNKEL (reference sequence).

This chain joins TRBV7-2 and TRBJ2-2, with D unresolved. The CDR3 totals 14 residues. The ends were cut back, 0 bases at V and 3 bases at J, with 5 bases in the middle. Per the germline V gene, CDR1 is SGHTA and CDR2 is FQGNSA. CDR3 amino acids: CASSLATYTGELFF. The DNA of the CDR3 is TGTGCCAGCAGCTTAGCGACATACACCGGGGAGCTGTTTTTT.

This chain joins TRBV18 and TRBJ2-7; 9 bases match TRBD1. CDR3 length: 17 residues. Germline assignment: CDR1 KGHSH and CDR2 LQKENI. The V gene end was trimmed by 5 bases and the J gene end by 5 bases; junction bases not matched to a gene: 16. This CDR3 reads CASSSIEQGARAHEQYF. CDR3 in DNA: TGTGCCAGCTCATCGATCGAACAGGGGGCAAGGGCTCACGAGCAGTACTTC.

The chain uses TRBV7-8 and TRBJ1-4; 9 nucleotides line up with TRBD1. CDR1 and CDR2 (germline): SGHVS, FQNEAQ. Losses at the gene ends were 2 bases for V and 8 bases for J; bases not matched to a gene: 3. This CDR3 has 14 residues. This CDR3 reads CASSLWTGEEKLFF. The CDR3 coding sequence is TGTGCCAGCAGCTTATGGACAGGGGAGGAAAAACTGTTTTTT.

The chain is built from TRBV30 and TRBJ2-5, with D tentatively TRBD2 (5 bases). Germline CDR1 is GTSNPN and CDR2 is SVGIG (reference sequence). The CDR3 runs to 14 residues. V was trimmed by 0 bases and J by 0 bases, leaving 8 bases between them. This chain's CDR3 is CAWSVLSDQETQYF. CDR3 DNA sequence: TGTGCCTGGAGTGTACTTAGCGACCAAGAGACCCAGTACTTC.

This rearrangement joins TRBV2 to TRBJ1-2, with D unresolved. The CDR3 is 13 residues long. V was pared by 3 bases and J by 2 bases, with 7 bases between. The germline CDR1 and CDR2 sequences are SNHLY and FYNNEI. The CDR3 coding sequence is TGTGCCAGCAGTGAGACACGGAACTATGGCTACACCTTC. The encoded protein is CASSETRNYGYTF.

Regarding this clone: Other DNA variants within this sample encode the same CDR3. The CDR3 reads CASSLNTGELFF. In DNA, the CDR3 is TGTGCCAGCAGCCTTAACACCGGGGAGCTGTTTTTT. The chain uses TRBV28 and TRBJ2-2; D not resolved. Germline-derived CDR1 and CDR2 are MDHEN and SYDVKM. CDR3 length: 12 amino acids. Trimming removed 6 bases from V and 2 bases from J, with 4 bases in between. The whole variable domain, filled in from reference TRBV28 and TRBJ2-2, reads DVKVTQSSRYLVKRTGEKVFLECVQDMDHENMFWYRQDPGLGLRLIYFSYDVKMKEKGDIPEGYSVSREKKERFSLILESASTNQTSMYLCASSLNTGELFFGEGSRLTVL.

A few counts support this clone. The chain couples TRBV14 to TRBJ1-3; 7 bases are a match to TRBD1. The CDR3 consists of 15 residues. V shed 6 bases and J 0 bases; nucleotides not matched to a gene: 5. The germline gives CDR1 SGHDN, CDR2 FVKESK. CDR3 protein: CASSSRQGSGNTIYF. CDR3 DNA: TGTGCCAGCAGTTCCCGACAGGGCTCTGGAAACACCATATATTTT.

The CDR3 nucleotides read TGCGCCAGCAGCCCGGTAGCGGGAGGGAACTACAATGAGCAGTTCTTC. This encodes CASSPVAGGNYNEQFF. The J gene is TRBJ2-1, the V gene TRBV5-1; 11 bases fit TRBD2. This CDR3 is built from 16 residues. CDR1 is SGHRS and CDR2 is YFSETQ in the germline V gene. Trimming took 4 bases from V and 3 from J; bases not matched to a gene: 6.

The chain couples TRBV18 to TRBJ2-3; a weak D match, TRBD1 (6 bases). Per the germline V gene, CDR1 is KGHSH and CDR2 is LQKENI. This CDR3 region has 16 residues. V gave up 3 bases and J gave up 2 bases, with 15 bases separating them. The CDR3 reads CASSPPDSFSTDTQYF. In DNA, the CDR3 is TGTGCCAGCTCACCGCCGGACAGTTTCTCCACAGATACGCAGTATTTT.

J is TRBJ2-7 and V is TRBV18; TRBD1 aligns across 9 bases. The CDR3 runs to 16 residues. Trimming took 4 bases from V and 5 from J; bases not matched to a gene: 12. Germline V CDR1 and CDR2: KGHSH, LQKENI. The DNA of the CDR3 is TGTGCCAGCTCACTCAGGTGGGGACAGGGAGGCGACGAGCAGTACTTC. Residues: CASSLRWGQGGDEQYF.

The chain employs TRBV10-2 and TRBJ2-7; D possibly corresponds to TRBD2 (6 bases). CDR3 size: 16 residues. CDR1 and CDR2 (germline): WSHSY, SAAADI. V was cut by 2 bases and J by 2 bases, with 16 bases left in between. CDR3 residues: CASSEQLGTGTYEQYF. CDR3 in DNA: TGCGCCAGCAGTGAGCAGTTAGGGACTGGCACCTACGAGCAGTACTTC.